This record covers a single TCR beta chain. This sample is part of a study of blood T cell repertoires in COVID-19. Turning to the study itself: Acute and convalescent COVID-19 samples came from the United States, Italy and Spain. PBMCs, B-cell-depleted T cells, or T cells provided the cDNA or gDNA that made up the material.

The CDR3 is made up of 14 amino acids. CDR1 is MDHEN, CDR2 SYDVKM, per germline. Trimming cost V 5 bases and J 2 bases, with 12 bases left between them. Methods used by the authors: Amplification of reference gene primers provided the estimated nucleated cell counts. Generated by immunoSEQ multiplex PCR, the TCRdb table keeps only in-frame clones and is missing some. The V and J calls and clone size come from that table; D and trimming were worked out from the DNA. The table lists tens of thousands of clones, approximately 86% of them singletons, with more than 4% in the top ten. The receptor comes from a woman aged 65 to 85 with acute or convalescent COVID-19. The sample taken for sequencing was peripheral blood. The chain links TRBV28 to TRBJ2-5; TRBD1 is a possible D gene (7 bases). The CDR3 DNA sequence: TGTGCCAGCAGTGCGGGACAGCCTCAAGAGACCCAGTACTTC. Translated: CASSAGQPQETQYF. The whole variable domain, filled in from reference TRBV28 and TRBJ2-5, reads DVKVTQSSRYLVKRTGEKVFLECVQDMDHENMFWYRQDPGLGLRLIYFSYDVKMKEKGDIPEGYSVSREKKERFSLILESASTNQTSMYLCASSAGQPQETQYFGPGTRLLVL.